This T cell receptor beta chain was sequenced for a study of blood T cells in healthy people across ages. This CDR3 spans 14 amino acids. Germline lookup yields CDR1 SGHRS and CDR2 YFSETQ. V lost 0 bases and J 8 bases, leaving 14 bases between the germline ends. Broader study findings: One million T cells yielded diversity estimates that were considered underestimates. Aged donors had fewer naive CD4+ cells and lower diversity than long-lived donors. While age rose, TCR beta diversity per million T cells dropped in a roughly linear way.

This clonotype has only a few counts. The antigen is undetermined. Through a sample-barcoded 5' primer and a J-beta primer mix, a second PCR was run for roughly 7 to 12 cycles. A single record per CDR3 protein comes from TCRdb applying MiXCR to the 5' RACE reads. The sample has around 620,000 distinct CDR3 sequences; 27% are singletons. The sequenced sample consisted of blood. The clonotype originates from a woman in her sixties or seventies in good health. J is TRBJ1-1 and V is TRBV5-1; possible D gene TRBD1, 6 bases. CDR3 sequence reads: CASSLASGQTEAFF. The CDR3 nucleotides read TGCGCCAGCAGCTTGGCATCGGGACAAACCGAAGCTTTCTTT.